This T cell receptor (beta chain) was recorded in a study of T cells in Graves' hyperthyroidism and ophthalmopathy. The wider study: Peripheral blood was drawn at first diagnosis, prior to all treatment.

Regarding this clonotype: The antigen is undetermined.

Amplified regions were TCR beta CDR3 sequences from RNA transcripts. The TCR CDR3 was amplified in a first-round RT-PCR using the HTBI primer set. TCRdb itself ran the multiplex PCR reads through MiXCR, one entry per CDR3 protein. The top ten clones hold 30% to 35% of a sample with 300,000 to 500,000 distinct CDR3 sequences, about 16% of them seen once. Disease duration under 2 months; hyperthyroidism patients were aged 18 to 65. It was uncontrolled infection, other autoimmune disease, pregnancy or lactation that excluded patients. General study points: Ophthalmopathy prediction by the model preceded onset by a median about 6 months.

The CDR3 covers 16 residues. CDR1 MDHEN and CDR2 SYDVKM come from the germline V gene. With 2 bases clipped from V and 9 bases from J, the junction kept 13 bases outside the gene matches. Sequenced sample: blood. The gene calls are TRBV28 and TRBJ1-5, with 7 bases aligning to TRBD1. This TCR was sampled from a woman under 40 with Graves' hyperthyroidism. DNA of the CDR3: TGTGCCAGCAGTTTAAACCAACAGGGGACGGCGGGGCCCCAGCATTTT. It specifies CASSLNQQGTAGPQHF. The full variable domain, completed using reference TRBV28 and TRBJ1-5, is DVKVTQSSRYLVKRTGEKVFLECVQDMDHENMFWYRQDPGLGLRLIYFSYDVKMKEKGDIPEGYSVSREKKERFSLILESASTNQTSMYLCASSLNQQGTAGPQHFGDGTRLSIL.